The sequence of this T cell receptor (beta chain) was determined in a study of T cells after yellow fever vaccination (dated by TCRdb to about 2019). A note on the overall study: The SMART-Seq v4 Ultra Low Input RNA kit was used to prepare libraries from fractions with low cell numbers. To track T-cell clones before and after primary and booster YFV17D yellow fever vaccination, bulk TCR alpha and beta repertoires were sequenced longitudinally. Two healthy male donors, one aged 18 to 29 and one aged 30 to 40 years, were included in the cohort. Bulk PBMC replicates and cell subsets were isolated from blood drawn at multiple timepoints before and after both primary and secondary immunization.

This clonotype was seen only a few times. Its antigen specificity is not known. Qualities for individual bases were not recorded, and no much larger clone is one base off. V is cut back by 5 bases and J by 13 bases, with 9 bases in the junction unmatched. The CDR3, from cysteine to phenylalanine, totals 14 residues. The CDR3 DNA has 42 bases and is translated from base 1. As encoded in the germline V gene, CDR1 is SGHTA while CDR2 is FQGNSA. Broad study findings and their caveats: A small fraction of clonotypes showed up in both the CD4 and CD8 compartments, probably as a result of convergent recombination. Most clones expanded after primary vaccination were re-detected after the booster (almost 97% of CD4 and approximately 85% of CD8), suggesting broad memory maintenance. Because only two donors were included in the study, the extent to which the findings can be generalized is limited. Computational filtering was required because FACS-sorted repertoires could contain abundant contaminating clonotypes from the bulk population. Compared with the primary T-cell response, the secondary T-cell response was weaker but faster, peaking on day 5 rather than day 15.

The treatment or condition label, read with the paper, signifies: live attenuated yellow fever vaccine strain. PBMCs were isolated from peripheral blood using a standard Ficoll-Paque protocol. Dynabeads CD4 and CD8 positive selection kits were used to isolate CD4 and CD8 T-cell fractions. TriZol was used to extract RNA from bulk PBMCs, from CD4 and CD8 fractions, and from dextramer-positive and dextramer-negative fractions. TCR cDNA was made using 5'RACE template switching, a step that added a universal primer site and unique molecular identifiers. cDNA synthesis was primed from both the TCR alpha and TCR beta constant segments. Library amplification involved two PCR steps, and the second step added sample barcodes and sequencing adapters. Sequencing of libraries was done on Illumina HiSeq 2500 (2x100 bp) or NovaSeq (2x150 bp). The published analysis was carried out like this. MIGEC handled demultiplexing of reads and collapsing into UMI consensus sequences, while MiXCR performed V(D)J alignment. Clonotypes responding to the vaccine were identified with edgeR on replicate PBMC samples, with the criteria of FDR below 0.01 and a log2 fold change above 5 up to day 15. Bulk clonotypes were assigned CD4 or CD8 identity according to which sequenced CD4 or CD8 repertoire held them at higher abundance. TCRdb reworked the public reads: Q25 trimming with fastp, MiXCR clone assembly, productive beta chains retained. Each CDR3 protein appears once, grouped with its most common genes and DNA. These V and J calls are TCRdb output, not the study's own analysis. The sample yields about 160,000 distinct CDR3 sequences; approximately 6.7% were counted once. The ten most abundant clones make up more than 2.5% of the sample.

The specimen was CD4+ T cells sorted from PBMCs, collected 5 to 6 days after the first yellow fever vaccination. The source of this sequence is a man aged 18-30 years who received the YFV17D yellow fever vaccine. This receptor chain uses TRBV7-2 and TRBJ2-1, with 12 bases aligning to TRBD2. The CDR3 region reads CASSQAASGGAQFF. The bases are TGTGCCAGCAGCCAGGCTGCTAGCGGGGGGGCCCAGTTCTTC.